This TCR beta chain stems from a study of CD8+ T cells in alopecia areata. Once RNA had been extracted, it was reverse transcribed into cDNA to act as the sequencing template. The protocol was immunoSEQ multiplex PCR, while the TCRdb copy is restricted to in-frame clones and leaves out a portion. The counts give about 300,000 clones, none of them seen only once; 1.2% is held by the top ten. Germline CDR1 reads NSHNY; CDR2 reads SYGAGN. V lost 5 bases, J lost 0 bases, and 14 bases lay in between. This CDR3 comprises 15 residues. Markers used for sorting pooled cutaneous lymph node cells were CD4, CD8alpha, NKG2D, NKG2ACE and others. This clone was picked up a small number of times. Here the gene names and germline are mouse. The read falls 4 residues short of the CDR3 end, and the missing part is taken from the germline J gene.

This sequence joins TRBV13-1 and TRBJ1-2, with a tentative D call TRBD1 (6 bases). The sequenced sample consisted of CD4+ T cells sorted from a lymph node. This sequence originates from a C3H/HeJ mouse with alopecia areata. The strain's MHC: H2-k. This CDR3 is CASRSGTQANSDYTF. CDR3 bases read: TGTGCCAGCAGGTCCGGGACACAAGCAAACTCC.